This T cell receptor (beta chain) was observed in a study of shared clonotypes between healthy human individuals (TCRdb year 2020). Regarding the research as a whole: The cohort included a few men and a couple of women between 18 and 49 years of age. Each donor's leukapheresis produced roughly between about 0.9 and 9.5 billion PBMCs. To increase sequencing depth and limit assay-specific biases, TCR repertoire library preparation and sequencing were carried out by different laboratories using diverse techniques. For each donor, CD4 naive and CD4 memory were each given three plates, CD8 naive was given two plates, and CD8 memory was given one plate. To estimate repertoire size and how much clonotypes are shared between individuals, the study performed deep sequencing of blood TCR repertoires from five healthy adults. Overall study outcomes, separate from this receptor: The genetic and exposure-history diversity represented was limited by the small number of donors. Only blood was sampled, and tissue TCR repertoires likely differ from those in blood. Pairwise subsampling led to the expectation that sequencing depth would affect the degree of clonotype sharing among donors. Across a few donors, around 5% of naive CD4, roughly 3.3% of naive CD8, approximately 2.5% of memory CD4, and approximately 0.4% of memory CD8 clonotypes were shared. Clonotypes shared by all four sorted-subset donors showed higher generation probabilities than non-shared clonotypes. Even with the large sequencing depth, rarefaction of the sorted-subset datasets indicated that sequencing was incomplete. Naive subsets generally had larger estimated clonotype richness than memory subsets did.

Comment on this clone: Its antigen is unknown. No base qualities exist here, and no much larger clone lies one base off it.

Donors were healthy HIV-negative adults with no recently reported acute infections or vaccinations. Only Caucasian adults living in Nashville, Tennessee, USA were represented among the donors. CD4+ T cells were enriched through magnetic negative selection, after which naive cells were positively selected on CD45RA and the remaining negative fraction served as the memory subset. After blood collection by leukapheresis, PBMCs were isolated using Ficoll-Histopaque density gradient centrifugation and then cryopreserved in the vapor phase of liquid nitrogen. Purity and quantity of every magnetically sorted T cell population were checked by analytical flow cytometry. Genomic DNA was isolated from each sorted fraction and quantified by UV absorbance on a Nanodrop 2000c. Reading the germline V gene gives CDR1 MGHRA and CDR2 YSYEKL. Compared with germline, V lacks 5 bases and J lacks 1 base; bases without a gene match: 4. From cysteine to phenylalanine, the CDR3 is 15 amino acids long. Only the CDR3 part of the read is kept: 45 bases, read in frame from the first base.

Using the deep immunoSEQ assay, multiplex PCR amplified TCR CDR3 regions from genomic DNA. Genomic DNA extracted from each cell subset was distributed evenly over all wells of several immunoSEQ 96-well plates, and each plate served as one replicate. For sorted subsets, around 200 ng genomic DNA, equal to 30,000 or so T cell genomes, was loaded into each replicate PCR. Purified libraries were measured with a Qubit 3.0 fluorometer, size-checked on a Bioanalyzer 2100, and measured again with the KAPA Library Quantification kit. Every immunoSEQ 96-well plate was sequenced on a dedicated single-read 150-cycle Illumina NextSeq 550 flow cell. The study's processing was this. Because the immunoSEQ output included only junctional sequences and no quality scores, the filtering could not be the same as the filtering used for full-length reads. Sequences were annotated with PyIR, a Python wrapper for IgBLAST v1.9, using IMGT germline references to assign V/J genes and CDR3. Any read was removed if the V/J assignment was weak (E-value above 1e-6), the CDR3 was missing, or the read contained stop codons, out-of-frame junctions, or ambiguous translated residues. A V3J clonotype was defined by an identical inferred V gene, J gene, and CDR3 amino acid sequence. The percentage overlap between two repertoires was calculated by dividing the number of shared unique clonotypes by the size of the smaller repertoire. RTK rarefaction, the Chao1 estimator, and Recon v2.1 estimates of unobserved clonotypes were used to assess repertoire richness. OLGA was used to compute generation probabilities for all TCRbeta clonotypes that the gDNA method yielded from four donors. The table comes from immuneACCESS by way of TCRdb, which keeps in-frame sequences with V and J called. Part of the clones is missing from these tables; in studies checked, under half for an unresolved V gene and the rest for unknown reasons. The V and J calls and clone size were taken over from that table, and D and trimming were inferred from the DNA. This sample has about 1 million clones in its table, and roughly 80% of those were observed once. 1.4% to 1.5% of the sample goes to the ten largest clones.

Here the chain combines TRBV4-1 and TRBJ1-1; 10 bases in the middle match TRBD1. The receptor's source is a man aged 18 to 30 in good health. The sequenced sample was memory CD4+ T cells sorted from blood. The meaning of the sample's cell subset or site label: CD45RA-negative fraction. The sequenced DNA is TGCGCCAGCAGCTCGGGACAGGGGCCGAACACTGAAGCTTTCTTT. This translates into CASSSGQGPNTEAFF.